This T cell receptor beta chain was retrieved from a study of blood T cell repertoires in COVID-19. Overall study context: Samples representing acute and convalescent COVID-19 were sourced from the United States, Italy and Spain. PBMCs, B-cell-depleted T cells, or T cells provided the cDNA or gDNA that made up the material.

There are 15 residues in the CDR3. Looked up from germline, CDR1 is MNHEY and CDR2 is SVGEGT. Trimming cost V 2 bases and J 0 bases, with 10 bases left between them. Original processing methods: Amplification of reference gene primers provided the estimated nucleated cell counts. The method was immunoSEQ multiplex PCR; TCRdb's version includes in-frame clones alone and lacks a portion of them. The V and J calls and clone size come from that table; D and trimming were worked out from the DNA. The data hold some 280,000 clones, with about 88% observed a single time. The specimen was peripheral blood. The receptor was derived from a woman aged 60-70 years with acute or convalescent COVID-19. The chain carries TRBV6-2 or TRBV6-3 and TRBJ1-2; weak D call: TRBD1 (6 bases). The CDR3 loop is CASSYPGQSNYGYTF. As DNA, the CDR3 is TGTGCCAGCAGTTACCCCGGACAGTCTAACTATGGCTACACCTTC.